This T cell receptor beta chain was found in a study of CD8+ T cells in alopecia areata. Investigators isolated RNA and reverse transcribed it into cDNA to act as the sequencing template. Measured with immunoSEQ multiplex PCR; TCRdb has only the in-frame clones, and not every one. In the table there are 120,000 or so clones, approximately 47% of which are singletons. It was from PBMCs that CD4+ and CD8+ T cells were sorted. Trimming shortened V by 8 bases and J by 5 bases, and 15 bases separated the two germline ends. The CDR3 covers 12 residues. Germline-derived CDR1 and CDR2 are GTSNPN and SVGIG (reference sequence).

The material sequenced was NKG2D-low CD8+ T cells sorted from blood. The receptor comes from a human donor with alopecia areata. The gene calls are TRBV30 and TRBJ1-2; D might be TRBD1 (6 bases). CDR3 in DNA: TGTGCCGGGATCAAACAGGGTTATGGCTACACCTTC. Translation: CAGIKQGYGYTF. The full variable domain, rest sourced from reference TRBV30 and TRBJ1-2, is SQTIHQWPATLVQPVGSPLSLECTVEGTSNPNLYWYRQAAGRGLQLLFYSVGIGQISSEVPQNLSASRPQDRQFILSSKKLLLSDSGFYLCAGIKQGYGYTFGSGTRLTVV.